Listed below are T cell receptor beta chains from one sample, sequenced in a study of T cells expressing NK-cell markers. Reanalyzing the 5' RACE reads, TCRdb keeps one entry per CDR3 protein, without DNA. The data include about 380,000 distinct CDR3 sequences; the top ten clones carry roughly 5.5%. The sequencing sample was made of blood T cells: a sorted CD56 or NKG2C T cell subset, CD4+ or CD8+ T cells, or bulk PBMC T cells (not recorded which). The receptors shown here come from a man aged 18-69 years in good health. Both conserved end residues are part of each CDR3. Fields, in order: V gene, J gene, CDR3 protein.

>TRBV25-1|TRBJ2-3
CASRGTGGADTQYF
>TRBV5-8|TRBJ1-5
CASSSRGEYQPQHF
>TRBV3-1|TRBJ1-1
CASSLRTGVGGTEAFF
>TRBV7-8|TRBJ2-5
CASSPPRGREGFLETQYF
>TRBV6-1|TRBJ1-6
CASSEKPLLNSPLHF
>TRBV29-1|TRBJ2-3
CSVVIRGGHTQYF
>TRBV5-6|TRBJ1-1
CASSLFSVPSQNTEAFF
>TRBV29-1|TRBJ1-1
CSVEDRKGLVAFF
>TRBV4-1|TRBJ1-6
CASSQADRSYSPLHF
>TRBV23-1|TRBJ2-7
CASSQPRGKYEQYF
>TRBV24-1|TRBJ2-1
CATSDAPGAGEGNEQFF
>TRBV5-1|TRBJ2-1
CASSFGQASYNEQFF
>TRBV7-8|TRBJ2-5
CASSPSAGTGETQYF
>TRBV11-2|TRBJ2-7
CASSAGGGSSYEQYF
>TRBV21-1|TRBJ2-5
CASSSDRTGGKDQYF
>TRBV6-2/TRBV6-3|TRBJ2-7
CASSYGGTGLYF
>TRBV7-2|TRBJ1-6
CASSLGSAGQRLPLHF
>TRBV14|TRBJ1-1
CASSHPGRTEAFF
>TRBV5-1|TRBJ2-3
CASSLWVERKEDTQYF
>TRBV6-1|TRBJ2-7
CASKGNGPYEQYF
>TRBV5-5|TRBJ2-5
CASSFSLAVQETQYF
>TRBV19|TRBJ1-1
CASRWGTTGSVRNTEAFF
>TRBV4-1|TRBJ2-7
CASSRSSGTGVNYEQYF
>TRBV20-1|TRBJ2-1
CSASPIAGGPTDEQFF
>TRBV6-5|TRBJ1-1
CASMKHTEAFF
>TRBV7-6|TRBJ1-6
CASSSYNSPLHF
>TRBV2|TRBJ1-6
CASRITTGGRNSPLHF
>TRBV29-1|TRBJ2-1
CSVEPGLASNEQFF
>TRBV7-6|TRBJ2-7
CASSLAVYRTLEDEQYF
>TRBV6-1|TRBJ1-2
CASSEGNKYYGYTF
>TRBV4-1|TRBJ2-3
CASSRAGGQRTDTQYF
>TRBV3-1|TRBJ2-5
CASFGGGAETQYF
>TRBV5-1|TRBJ2-5
CASSSRGGGGQETQYF
>TRBV27|TRBJ1-5
CASSLSGTQNQPQHF
>TRBV20-1|TRBJ2-1
CSGWGGLEQFF
>TRBV11-2|TRBJ2-3
CASSLVGGTSTDTQYF
>TRBV12-3/TRBV12-4|TRBJ2-6
CASSQPRSAGANVLTF
>TRBV20-1|TRBJ2-3
CSASPLVTDTQYF
>TRBV6-5|TRBJ1-1
CASSYSIGVQYTEAFF
>TRBV20-1|TRBJ2-1
CSARVGSGGQNEQFF